This T cell receptor beta chain derives from a study of blood T cell repertoires in COVID-19. Whole-study context: PBMCs, B-cell-depleted T cells, or T cells were the source of the cDNA or gDNA that made up the material.

This clone was observed once. Here immunoSEQ multiplex PCR was the method, and the copy in TCRdb shows in-frame clones only, minus some. The sample consists of 150,000 or so clones, 60% to 80% of them appearing once. Germline lookup yields CDR1 SGDLS and CDR2 YYNGEE. Trimming shortened V by 0 bases and J by 7 bases, and 14 bases separated the two germline ends. CDR3 length: 15 residues. Participants' reported clinical history set cohort assignment. This rearrangement joins TRBV9 to TRBJ2-1, with D perhaps TRBD2 (5 bases). The sample was PBMCs or T cells enriched from blood (not recorded which). This TCR was sampled from a woman aged 45-65 years who had recovered from COVID-19. CDR3 sequence (DNA): TGTGCCAGCAGCGTAGCTCCTAGCTTCCTAAATGAGCAGTTCTTC. It codes for CASSVAPSFLNEQFF. The whole variable domain, remainder taken from reference TRBV9 and TRBJ2-1, is DSGVTQTPKHLITATGQRVTLRCSPRSGDLSVYWYQQSLDQGLQFLIQYYNGEERAKGNILERFSAQQFPDLHSELNLSSLELGDSALYFCASSVAPSFLNEQFFGPGTRLTVL.